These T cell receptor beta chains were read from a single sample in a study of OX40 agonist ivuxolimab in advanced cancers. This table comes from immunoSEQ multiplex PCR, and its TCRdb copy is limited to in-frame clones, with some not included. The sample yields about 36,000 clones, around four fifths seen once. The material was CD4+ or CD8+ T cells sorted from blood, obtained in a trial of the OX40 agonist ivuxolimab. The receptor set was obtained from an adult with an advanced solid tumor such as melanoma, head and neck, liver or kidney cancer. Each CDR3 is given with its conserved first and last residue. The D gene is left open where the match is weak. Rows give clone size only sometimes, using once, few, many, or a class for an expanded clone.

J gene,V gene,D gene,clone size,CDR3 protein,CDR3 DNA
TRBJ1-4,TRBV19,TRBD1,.,CASNQGARNEKLFF,TGTGCCAGTAACCAGGGGGCCAGGAATGAAAAACTGTTTTTT
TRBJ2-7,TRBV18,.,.,CASSHTGSFPYEQYF,TGTGCCAGCTCACATACAGGAAGCTTTCCCTACGAGCAGTACTTC
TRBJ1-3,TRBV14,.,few,CASSPSLSGNTIYF,TGTGCCAGCAGCCCATCACTCTCTGGAAACACCATATATTTT
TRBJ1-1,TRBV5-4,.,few,CASSPGGPANTEAFF,TGTGCCAGCAGCCCCGGAGGGCCAGCAAACACTGAAGCTTTCTTT
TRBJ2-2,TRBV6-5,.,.,CASSYQARVTAGELFF,TGTGCCAGCAGTTACCAGGCCCGTGTAACGGCCGGGGAGCTGTTTTTT
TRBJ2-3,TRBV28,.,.,CASSQGSGTDTQYF,TGTGCCAGCAGTCAGGGGTCAGGCACAGATACGCAGTATTTT
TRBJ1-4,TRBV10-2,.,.,CASSKFVSEKLFF,TGCGCCAGCTCAAAGTTTGTCAGTGAAAAACTGTTTTTT
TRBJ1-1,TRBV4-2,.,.,CASSQDRLAGARTEAFF,TGTGCCAGCAGCCAAGATAGACTCGCAGGGGCTAGGACTGAAGCTTTCTTT
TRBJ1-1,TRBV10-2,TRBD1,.,CAILGTATANTEAFF,TGCGCCATCCTGGGGACAGCCACAGCGAACACTGAAGCTTTCTTT
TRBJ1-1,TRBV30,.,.,CAWSVLGSTEAFF,TGTGCCTGGAGTGTCCTGGGCAGCACTGAAGCTTTCTTT
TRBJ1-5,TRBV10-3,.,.,CAISEGRGEQPQHF,TGTGCCATCAGTGAGGGCAGGGGTGAGCAGCCCCAGCATTTT
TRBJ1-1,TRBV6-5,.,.,CASSYNGQVNTEAFF,TGTGCCAGCAGTTACAATGGCCAGGTGAACACTGAAGCTTTCTTT
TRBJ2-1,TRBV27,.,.,CASNEGRGLFHNEQFF,TGTGCCAGCAACGAGGGCAGGGGCCTTTTTCACAATGAGCAGTTCTTC
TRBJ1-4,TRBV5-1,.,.,CASSPQGYTNEKLFF,TGCGCCAGCAGCCCCCAGGGTTATACTAATGAAAAACTGTTTTTT
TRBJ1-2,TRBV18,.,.,CASSPDRMDGYTF,TGTGCCAGCTCACCGGACAGAATGGATGGCTACACCTTC
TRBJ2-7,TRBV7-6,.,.,CASSLTSSPYEQYF,TGTGCCAGCAGCCTCACCTCGTCCCCCTACGAGCAGTACTTC
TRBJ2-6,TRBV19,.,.,CASSIIQSSGANVLTF,TGTGCCAGTAGTATTATACAGAGCTCTGGGGCCAACGTCCTGACTTTC
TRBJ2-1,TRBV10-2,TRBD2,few,CASSAGGAAYNEQFF,TGCGCCAGCAGTGCCGGGGGGGCCGCCTACAATGAGCAGTTCTTC
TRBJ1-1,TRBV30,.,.,CAWSLGGYWDEAFF,TGTGCCTGGAGTCTGGGGGGATATTGGGATGAAGCTTTCTTT
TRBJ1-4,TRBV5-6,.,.,CASSLLGPAEKLFF,TGTGCCAGCAGCCTCCTGGGCCCAGCCGAAAAACTGTTTTTT
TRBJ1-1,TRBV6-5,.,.,CASSPRRMNTEAFF,TGTGCCAGCAGTCCGCGGAGGATGAACACTGAAGCTTTCTTT
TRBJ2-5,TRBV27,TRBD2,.,CASSFSPTSGGPIQETQYF,TGTGCCAGCAGTTTTTCCCCGACTAGCGGGGGACCCATTCAAGAGACCCAGTACTTC
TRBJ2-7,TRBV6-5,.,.,CASSYSDGSSYEQYF,TGTGCCAGCAGTTACTCTGACGGGAGCTCCTACGAGCAGTACTTC
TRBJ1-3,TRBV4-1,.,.,CASSQDGYGRSGNTIYF,TGCGCCAGCAGCCAAGATGGTTATGGGAGGTCTGGAAACACCATATATTTT
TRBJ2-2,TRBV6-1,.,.,CASSDQRGWNTGELFF,TGTGCCAGCAGTGATCAGCGAGGATGGAACACCGGGGAGCTGTTTTTT
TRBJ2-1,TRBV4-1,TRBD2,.,CASSQEAGGTYNEQFF,TGCGCCAGCAGCCAAGAGGCGGGGGGAACCTACAATGAGCAGTTCTTC
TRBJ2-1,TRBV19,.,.,CASSIAGAAPYNEQFF,TGTGCCAGTAGTATCGCGGGGGCCGCGCCCTACAATGAGCAGTTCTTC
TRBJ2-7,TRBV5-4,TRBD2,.,CASSWNSGGVRREQYF,TGTGCCAGCAGCTGGAATAGCGGGGGGGTTCGGCGGGAGCAGTACTTC
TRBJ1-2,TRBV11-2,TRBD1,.,CASSVGQGILDNYGYTF,TGTGCCAGCAGCGTGGGACAGGGGATTTTAGATAACTATGGCTACACCTTC
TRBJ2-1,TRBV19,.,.,CASSIDSDNEQFF,TGTGCCAGTAGTATAGACAGTGACAATGAGCAGTTCTTC
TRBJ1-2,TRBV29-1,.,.,CSVDSWEYLPTF,TGCAGCGTTGACTCGTGGGAGTATCTGCCCACCTTC
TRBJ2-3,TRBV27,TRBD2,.,CASSLSLAGVKGHTQYF,TGTGCCAGCAGTTTATCTCTAGCGGGGGTCAAGGGTCATACGCAGTATTTT
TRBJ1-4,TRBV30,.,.,CAWRTRGRDSEKLFF,TGTGCCTGGAGGACCCGGGGAAGGGATAGTGAAAAACTGTTTTTT
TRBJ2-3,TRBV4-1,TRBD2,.,CASSTGLEMTTQYF,TGCGCCAGCAGCACGGGACTAGAAATGACTACGCAGTATTTT
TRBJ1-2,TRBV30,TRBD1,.,CAWAPWDRGISDYGYTF,TGTGCCTGGGCCCCCTGGGACAGGGGCATCTCGGACTATGGCTACACCTTC
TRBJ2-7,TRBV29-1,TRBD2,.,CSVDGLGGSSFYEQYF,TGCAGCGTTGATGGGCTAGGCGGGAGTTCGTTCTACGAGCAGTACTTC
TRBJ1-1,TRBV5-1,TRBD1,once,CASSVSRGKVNTEAFF,TGCGCCAGCAGCGTCAGCAGGGGGAAGGTGAACACTGAAGCTTTCTTT
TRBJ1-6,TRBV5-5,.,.,CASSFMSSYNSPLHF,TGTGCCAGCAGCTTTATGAGCTCCTATAATTCACCCCTCCACTTT
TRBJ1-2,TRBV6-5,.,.,CASSYSMVGLPGYTF,TGTGCCAGCAGTTACTCGATGGTTGGGTTGCCTGGCTACACCTTC
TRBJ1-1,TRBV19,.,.,CASSISRGFEAFF,TGTGCCAGTAGTATTTCCAGGGGCTTTGAAGCTTTCTTT
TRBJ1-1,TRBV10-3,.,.,CATRDGTRGTEAFF,TGTGCCACCAGGGACGGAACGCGGGGCACTGAAGCTTTCTTT
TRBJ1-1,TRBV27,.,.,CASTLRDGMNTEAFF,TGTGCCAGCACCCTCCGGGATGGAATGAACACTGAAGCTTTCTTT
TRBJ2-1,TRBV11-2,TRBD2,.,CASSFFVGLAGVHEQFF,TGTGCCAGCAGCTTTTTTGTCGGACTAGCGGGGGTTCATGAGCAGTTCTTC
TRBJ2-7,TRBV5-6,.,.,CASSLAGGSSDQYF,TGTGCCAGCAGCTTGGCCGGGGGCAGTTCGGATCAGTACTTC
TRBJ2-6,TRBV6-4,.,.,CASSQGLPVSGANVLTF,TGTGCCAGCAGTCAGGGGCTCCCTGTCTCTGGGGCCAACGTCCTGACTTTC
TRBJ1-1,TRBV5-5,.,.,CASSPYPNTEAFF,TGTGCCAGCAGCCCCTACCCTAACACTGAAGCTTTCTTT
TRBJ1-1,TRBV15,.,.,CATSSVKNTEAFF,TGTGCCACCAGCAGCGTCAAGAACACTGAAGCTTTCTTT
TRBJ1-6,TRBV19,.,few,CASKGNGDSPLHF,TGTGCCAGTAAAGGGAACGGAGATTCACCCCTCCACTTT
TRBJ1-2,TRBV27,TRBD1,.,CASSPWRGQDGDGYTF,TGTGCCAGCAGTCCCTGGCGAGGACAGGATGGGGATGGCTACACCTTC
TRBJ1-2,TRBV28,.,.,CASSLRREAYGYTF,TGTGCCAGCAGTTTAAGGAGGGAGGCCTATGGCTACACCTTC
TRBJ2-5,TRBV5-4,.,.,CASSFQETQYF,TGTGCCAGCAGCTTTCAAGAGACCCAGTACTTC